Given below is one T cell receptor (beta chain) in context. This sample was included in a study of control samples from healthy donors and cancer patients. Clones were read by immunoSEQ multiplex PCR, and TCRdb kept only the in-frame ones, dropping some. The sample comprises more than 100,000 clones, 75% to 95% of which are singletons, and around 8.9% rests with the top ten. The CDR3 is 15 amino acids. Germline CDR1 reads MNHEY; CDR2 reads SVGAGI. V was pared by 6 bases and J by 3 bases, with 17 bases between. The sample was blood. This clonotype originated in a man aged 18 to 29 in good health. The rearrangement joins TRBV6-5 to TRBJ1-2, with a weak D call TRBD1 (5 bases). The CDR3 reads CASRPYAGGDYGYTF. For the CDR3, the DNA is TGTGCCAGCAGGCCCTACGCGGGGGGGGACTATGGCTACACCTTC.